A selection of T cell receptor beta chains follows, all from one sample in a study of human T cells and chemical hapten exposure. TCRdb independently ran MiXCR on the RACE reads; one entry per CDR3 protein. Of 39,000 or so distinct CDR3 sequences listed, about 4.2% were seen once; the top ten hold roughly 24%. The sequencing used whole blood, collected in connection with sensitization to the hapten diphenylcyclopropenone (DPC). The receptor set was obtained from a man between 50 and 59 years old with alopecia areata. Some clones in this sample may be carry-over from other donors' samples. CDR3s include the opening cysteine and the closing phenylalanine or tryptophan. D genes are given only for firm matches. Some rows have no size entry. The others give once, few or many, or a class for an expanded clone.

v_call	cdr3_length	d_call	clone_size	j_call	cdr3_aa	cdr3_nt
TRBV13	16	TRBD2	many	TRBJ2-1	CASSLAVLRLAGGQVF	TGTGCCAGCAGCTTAGCGGTACTGAGGCTAGCGGGAGGCCAGGTCTTC
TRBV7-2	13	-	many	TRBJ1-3	CASSLDTGYTIYF	TGTGCCAGCAGCTTAGATACAGGGTACACCATATATTTT
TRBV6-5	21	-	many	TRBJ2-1	CASSYSKVALLVREAYNEQFF	TGTGCCAGCAGTTACTCGAAAGTAGCCCTGTTGGTGAGGGAGGCTTACAATGAGCAGTTCTTC
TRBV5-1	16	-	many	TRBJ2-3	CASSLLSGGGTDTQYF	TGCGCCAGCAGCTTGTTGTCGGGGGGCGGCACAGATACGCAGTATTTT
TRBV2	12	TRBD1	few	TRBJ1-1	CADRDSDTEAFF	TGTGCCGACCGGGACAGTGACACTGAAGCTTTCTTT
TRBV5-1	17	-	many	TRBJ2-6	CASSPSQGGTGANVLTF	TGCGCCAGCAGCCCGTCGCAGGGGGGTACTGGGGCCAACGTCCTGACTTTC
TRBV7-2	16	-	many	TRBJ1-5	CASSLGGDGVNQPQHF	TGTGCCAGCAGCTTAGGGGGCGACGGCGTTAATCAGCCCCAGCATTTT
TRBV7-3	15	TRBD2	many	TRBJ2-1	CASSLRREGTREQFF	TGTGCCAGCAGCTTGAGGAGGGAGGGCACACGGGAGCAGTTCTTC
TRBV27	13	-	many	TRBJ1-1	CASWRKMNTEAFF	TGTGCCAGCTGGCGGAAGATGAACACTGAAGCTTTCTTT
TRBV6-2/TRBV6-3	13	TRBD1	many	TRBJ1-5	CASGDRRNQPQHF	TGTGCCAGCGGGGACAGACGAAATCAGCCCCAGCATTTT
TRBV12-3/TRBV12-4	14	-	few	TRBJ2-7	CASSLSISGEFRYF	TGTGCCAGCAGTTTAAGTATCTCGGGGGAGTTTAGGTACTTC
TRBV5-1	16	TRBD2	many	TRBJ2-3	CASSLVPSGREDTQYF	TGCGCCAGCAGCTTGGTACCTAGCGGGAGAGAAGATACGCAGTATTTT
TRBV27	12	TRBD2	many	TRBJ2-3	CASGGLGDTQYF	TGTGCCAGCGGTGGACTAGGAGATACGCAGTATTTT
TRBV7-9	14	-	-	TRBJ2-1	CASSLSPIYNEQFF	TGTGCCAGCAGCTTATCTCCTATTTACAATGAGCAGTTCTTC
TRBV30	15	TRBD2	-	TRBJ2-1	CAWNGLAGADNEQFF	TGTGCCTGGAACGGACTAGCGGGAGCCGACAATGAGCAGTTCTTC
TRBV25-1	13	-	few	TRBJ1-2	CASSEVGGYGYTF	TGTGCCAGCAGTGAAGTGGGGGGCTATGGCTACACCTTC
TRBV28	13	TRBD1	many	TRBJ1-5	CASSLQGVGPQHF	TGTGCCAGCAGTTTGCAGGGGGTCGGGCCCCAGCATTTT
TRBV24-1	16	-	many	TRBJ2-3	CATSDIGRGITDTQYF	TGTGCCACCAGTGATATCGGACGGGGGATCACAGATACGCAGTATTTT
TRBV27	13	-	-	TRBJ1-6	CASSLSRNSPLHF	TGTGCCAGCAGTTTAAGTCGTAATTCACCCCTCCACTTT